This TCR beta chain derives from a study of blood T cell repertoires in COVID-19. Study-level background: Collection of acute and convalescent COVID-19 samples took place in the United States, Italy and Spain. PBMCs, B-cell-depleted T cells, or T cells were the source of the cDNA or gDNA that made up the material.

A few counts support this clone. How the authors handled the data: Quantification of nucleated cells was approximated via reference gene primer amplification. Sequenced by immunoSEQ multiplex PCR; TCRdb stores in-frame clones only, minus some. That table is the source of V, J and clone size, and D and trimming were worked out from the DNA. The sample records roughly 250,000 clones, around 81% being singletons. This CDR3 is built from 15 residues. The germline V gene has CDR1 SNHLY and CDR2 FYNNEI. V dropped 4 bases and J dropped 0; count of bases not matched to a gene: 4. The sequenced sample consisted of peripheral blood. The chain employs TRBV2 and TRBJ1-2; TRBD1 aligns across 8 bases. The TCR originated in a woman aged 55-75 years with active or convalescent COVID-19. The CDR3 DNA follows: TGTGCCAGCAGTGGGCGGGGACAGGCTAACTATGGCTACACCTTC. This sequence encodes CASSGRGQANYGYTF.